The 17 T cell receptor beta chains presented below share a single source sample, sequenced in a study of a mutant IDH1 vaccine in newly diagnosed glioma. Stated time point: week 11, during vaccination. The study gave 300 ug of mutant IDH1 20-mer peptide per vaccine dose, with topical imiquimod. Data came from immunoSEQ multiplex PCR; TCRdb stores just in-frame clones and leaves some out. This sample yields some 120,000 clones, of which about 82% are seen a single time; approximately 5% belongs to the top ten. The antigens for these receptors are not known. Sequenced material: PBMCs, taken from a glioma patient whose treatment included an IDH1 peptide vaccine. These receptors were taken from a man between 40 and 49 years old with glioma.

The chain employs TRBV19 and TRBJ1-5; no clear D. Germline V gene data show CDR1 as LNHDA and CDR2 as SQIVND (reference sequence). The CDR3 extends over 12 amino acids. Trimming left V 5 bases short and J 2 bases short, with 4 bases between. The CDR3 is CASSLGNQPQHF. The CDR3 DNA is TGTGCCAGTAGTCTAGGCAATCAGCCCCAGCATTTT.

The genes are TRBV11-2 and TRBJ1-2, with D hard to call. Germline CDR1 and CDR2: SGHAT and FQNNGV. This CDR3 has 14 residues. The V end lost 0 bases, the J end lost 0 bases, and 5 bases lay between the germline ends. For the CDR3, the DNA is TGTGCCAGCAGCTTAGATCGGTCTAACTATGGCTACACCTTC. It translates to CASSLDRSNYGYTF.

The chain recombines TRBV7-8 with TRBJ1-3; D gene uncertain. The germline gives CDR1 SGHVS, CDR2 FQNEAQ. CDR3 length: 14 residues. V was cut by 4 bases and J by 0 bases, with 7 bases left in between. CDR3 amino acids: CASSSTASGNTIYF. As DNA, the CDR3 is TGTGCCAGCAGCTCAACCGCCTCTGGAAACACCATATATTTT. Looking up the rest from reference TRBV7-8 and TRBJ1-3 gives the full variable domain: GAGVSQSPRYKVAKRGQDVALRCDPISGHVSLFWYQQALGQGPEFLTYFQNEAQLDKSGLPSDRFFAERPEGSVSTLKIQRTQQEDSAVYLCASSSTASGNTIYFGEGSWLTVV.

The gene calls are TRBV6-5 and TRBJ2-4, with 11 positions matching TRBD1. Germline trimming cut 6 bases from V and 1 base from J; bases unmatched to any gene: 2. Germline V gene data show CDR1 as MNHEY and CDR2 as SVGAGI. The length of the CDR3 is 15 residues. In DNA form, the CDR3 reads TGTGCCAGCAGAGGGACAGGGGGGGCCAAAAACATTCAGTACTTC. Protein product: CASRGTGGAKNIQYF.

This chain links TRBV7-3 with TRBJ1-4; TRBD1 agrees at 7 bases. Losses at the gene ends were 5 bases for V and 8 bases for J; bases not matched to a gene: 5. This CDR3 is built from 13 residues. Germline CDR1 SGHTA, CDR2 FQGTGA. CDR3 nucleotide sequence: TGTGCCAGCAGCCGGACAGGAGGGGAAAAACTGTTTTTT. It codes for CASSRTGGEKLFF.

The chain employs TRBV7-9 and TRBJ2-1; 10 nucleotides align to TRBD2. This CDR3 has 16 residues. V trimming: 5 bases; J trimming: 7 bases; junction bases outside the gene matches: 11. The germline V gene encodes CDR1 SEHNR and CDR2 FQNEAQ (reference sequence). The CDR3 sequence: CASSRQREGVRNEQFF. The CDR3 nucleotides read TGTGCCAGCAGCCGTCAGCGGGAGGGGGTGCGGAATGAGCAGTTCTTC. The full variable domain, rest sourced from reference TRBV7-9 and TRBJ2-1, is DTGVSQNPRHKITKRGQNVTFRCDPISEHNRLYWYRQTLGQGPEFLTYFQNEAQLEKSRLLSDRFSAERPKGSFSTLEIQRTEQGDSAMYLCASSRQREGVRNEQFFGPGTRLTVL.

The chain is built from TRBV19 and TRBJ2-3, with TRBD2 matching 10 bases. CDR1 and CDR2 from the germline V gene are LNHDA and SQIVND (reference sequence). V was pared by 3 bases and J by 0 bases, with 12 bases of the junction left unmatched. CDR3 length: 19 amino acids. The CDR3 loop is CASSMPTSGAYYSTDTQYF. In nucleotides, the CDR3 is TGTGCCAGTAGTATGCCTACTAGCGGGGCATACTATAGCACAGATACGCAGTATTTT.

This rearrangement joins TRBV5-8 to TRBJ2-2, with D unclear. The V gene's germline CDR1 is SGHTS and CDR2 YDEGEE. The CDR3 contains 14 residues. Between the trimmed V and J ends, which lost 2 bases and 0 bases, there was a span of 5 bases. CDR3 in DNA: TGTGCCAGCAGCTTCTATTCGAACACCGGGGAGCTGTTTTTT. This sequence encodes CASSFYSNTGELFF. The full variable domain, with the rest looked up from reference TRBV5-8 and TRBJ2-2, is EAGVTQSPTHLIKTRGQQATLRCSPISGHTSVYWYQQALGLGLQFLLWYDEGEERNRGNFPPRFSGRQFPNYSSELNVNALELEDSALYLCASSFYSNTGELFFGEGSRLTVL.

The chain joins TRBV30 to TRBJ1-4; D remains unclear. The CDR3 spans 14 residues. V was clipped by 0 bases and J by 4 bases, with 9 bases between them. Germline CDR1 reads GTSNPN; CDR2 reads SVGIG (reference sequence). The CDR3 DNA is TGTGCCTGGAGTGTAAGCCGGAGTAATGAAAAACTGTTTTTT. The encoded protein is CAWSVSRSNEKLFF. The full variable domain, its missing parts supplied by reference TRBV30 and TRBJ1-4, is SQTIHQWPATLVQPVGSPLSLECTVEGTSNPNLYWYRQAAGRGLQLLFYSVGIGQISSEVPQNLSASRPQDRQFILSSKKLLLSDSGFYLCAWSVSRSNEKLFFGSGTQLSVL.

The chain is built from TRBV7-8 and TRBJ2-1; a possible D gene is TRBD1 (5 bases). The CDR3 loop spans 16 amino acids. V lost 5 bases and J lost 4, with 18 bases in between. Looked up from germline, CDR1 is SGHVS and CDR2 is FQNEAQ. Written as DNA, the CDR3 is TGTGCCAGCAGCCCCCTTGGGGCGGCGCTTTACAATGAGCAGTTCTTC. Residues: CASSPLGAALYNEQFF.

J is TRBJ2-1 and V is TRBV7-2, with D possibly TRBD1 on 5 matching bases. CDR1 and CDR2 (germline): SGHTA, FQGNSA. The germline V and J ends were trimmed by 2 bases and 2 bases, with 10 bases remaining between them. This CDR3 is built from 15 residues. CDR3 amino acids: CASSLRPDTYNEQFF. The CDR3 DNA follows: TGTGCCAGCAGCTTAAGGCCGGACACCTACAATGAGCAGTTCTTC.

As DNA, the CDR3 is TGTGCCAGCAGCTTAGGGGCAGTTAATAGCAATCAGCCCCAGCATTTT. This encodes CASSLGAVNSNQPQHF. This chain connects TRBV7-9 to TRBJ1-5, with no clear D. This CDR3 comprises 16 residues. Trimming stripped 1 base from V and 0 bases from J, with 10 bases between. Germline CDR1 is SEHNR and CDR2 is FQNEAQ (reference sequence).

The rearrangement uses TRBV15 and TRBJ2-1, with TRBD2 matching over 10 bases. J was trimmed by 1 base and V by 3 bases; bases with no gene match: 6. CDR1 is LNHNV, CDR2 YYDKDF, per germline (reference sequence). The CDR3 runs to 17 residues. In DNA, the CDR3 is TGTGCCACCAGCAGGGCCTTAGCGGGAGGATCCTACAATGAGCAGTTCTTC. Amino acids: CATSRALAGGSYNEQFF.

J is TRBJ1-2 and V is TRBV28; TRBD1 might be the D (5 bases). Germline CDR1 reads MDHEN; CDR2 reads SYDVKM. V shed 6 bases and J shed 2 bases, with 22 bases lying between them. This CDR3 is 17 amino acids long. This chain's CDR3 is CASSSPPRDLGNYGYTF. As DNA, the CDR3 is TGTGCCAGCAGCTCCCCCCCCCGGGACCTAGGAAACTATGGCTACACCTTC.

The V call is TRBV29-1, the J call TRBJ2-1; D uncertain. The CDR3 totals 14 residues. V was trimmed by 7 bases and J by 3 bases, leaving 16 bases between them. Germline lookup yields CDR1 SQVTM and CDR2 ANQGSEA. CDR3 in DNA: TGCAGCGCCATTCGCTTGTCAGACTACAATGAGCAGTTCTTC. Protein product: CSAIRLSDYNEQFF.

The rearrangement uses TRBV7-2 and TRBJ2-5, with a weak D call TRBD1 (6 bases). CDR3 length equals 14 residues. Trimming left V 1 base short and J 5 bases short, with 11 bases between. Germline CDR1 and CDR2: SGHTA and FQGNSA. The CDR3: CASSLDRVGETQYF. The CDR3 coding sequence is TGTGCCAGCAGCTTAGACAGGGTAGGCGAGACCCAGTACTTC.

This clone was seen only a few times. The rearrangement uses TRBV27 and TRBJ1-5; D may be TRBD1 (5 bases). The CDR3 spans 17 residues. Trimming cost V 7 bases and J 4 bases, with 23 bases left between them. The germline gives CDR1 MNHEY, CDR2 SMNVEV (reference sequence). CDR3 sequence: CASNTLGGESANQPQHF. The CDR3 DNA follows: TGTGCCAGCAACACGCTCGGGGGGGAGTCAGCTAATCAGCCCCAGCATTTT.